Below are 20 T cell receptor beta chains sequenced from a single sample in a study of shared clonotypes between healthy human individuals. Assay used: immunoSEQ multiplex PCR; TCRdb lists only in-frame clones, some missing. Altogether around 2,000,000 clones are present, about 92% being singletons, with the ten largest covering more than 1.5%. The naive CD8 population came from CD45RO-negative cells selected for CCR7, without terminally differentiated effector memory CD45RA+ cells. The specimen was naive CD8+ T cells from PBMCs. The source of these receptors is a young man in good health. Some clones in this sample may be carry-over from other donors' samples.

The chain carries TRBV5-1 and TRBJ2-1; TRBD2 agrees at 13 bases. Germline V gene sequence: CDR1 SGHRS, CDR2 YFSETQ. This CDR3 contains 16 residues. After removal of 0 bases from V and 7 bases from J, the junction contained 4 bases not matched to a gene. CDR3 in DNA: TGCGCCAGCAGCTTGGAGACTAGCGGGGGGTGGAATGAGCAGTTCTTC. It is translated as CASSLETSGGWNEQFF. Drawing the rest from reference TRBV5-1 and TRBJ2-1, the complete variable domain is KAGVTQTPRYLIKTRGQQVTLSCSPISGHRSVSWYQQTPGQGLQFLFEYFSETQRNKGNFPGRFSGRQFSNSRSEMNVSTLELGDSALYLCASSLETSGGWNEQFFGPGTRLTVL.

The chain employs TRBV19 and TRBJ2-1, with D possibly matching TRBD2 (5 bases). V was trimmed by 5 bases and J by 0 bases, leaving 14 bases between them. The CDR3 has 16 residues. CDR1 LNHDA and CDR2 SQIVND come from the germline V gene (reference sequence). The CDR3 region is CASSVKSGSSYNEQFF. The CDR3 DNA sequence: TGTGCCAGTAGTGTAAAAAGCGGCAGCTCCTACAATGAGCAGTTCTTC.

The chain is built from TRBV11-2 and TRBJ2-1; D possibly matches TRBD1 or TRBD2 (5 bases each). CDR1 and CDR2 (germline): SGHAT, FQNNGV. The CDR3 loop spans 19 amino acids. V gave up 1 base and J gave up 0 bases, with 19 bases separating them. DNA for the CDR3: TGTGCCAGCAGCTTAGTCCCCCCCGGGGCCCATAGCTCCTACAATGAGCAGTTCTTC. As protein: CASSLVPPGAHSSYNEQFF.

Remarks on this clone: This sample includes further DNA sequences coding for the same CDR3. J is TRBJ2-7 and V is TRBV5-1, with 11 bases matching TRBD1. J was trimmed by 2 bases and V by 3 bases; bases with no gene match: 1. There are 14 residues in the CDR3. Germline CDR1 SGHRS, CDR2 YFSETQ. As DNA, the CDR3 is TGCGCCAGCAGCTGGGACAGGGGGGCCTACGAGCAGTACTTC. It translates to CASSWDRGAYEQYF.

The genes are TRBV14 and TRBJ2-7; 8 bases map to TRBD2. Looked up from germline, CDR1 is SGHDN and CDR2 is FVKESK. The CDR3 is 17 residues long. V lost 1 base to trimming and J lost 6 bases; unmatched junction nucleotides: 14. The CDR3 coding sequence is TGTGCCAGCAGCCAAGCCGGAGGGCGCGGGAGGCGGCTCGAGCAGTACTTC. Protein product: CASSQAGGRGRRLEQYF.

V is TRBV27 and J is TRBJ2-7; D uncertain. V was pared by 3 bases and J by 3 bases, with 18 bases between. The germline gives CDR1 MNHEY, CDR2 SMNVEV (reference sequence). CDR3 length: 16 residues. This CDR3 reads CASSFLKVGQFYEQYF. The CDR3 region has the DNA TGTGCCAGCAGTTTTCTCAAGGTCGGGCAGTTCTACGAGCAGTACTTC.

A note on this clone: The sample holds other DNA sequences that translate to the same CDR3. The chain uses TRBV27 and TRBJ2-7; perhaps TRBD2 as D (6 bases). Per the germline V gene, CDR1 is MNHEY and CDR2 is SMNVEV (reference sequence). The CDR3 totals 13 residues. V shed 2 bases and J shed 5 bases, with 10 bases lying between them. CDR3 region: CASSLGGGNEQYF. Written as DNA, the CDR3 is TGTGCCAGCAGTTTAGGGGGAGGAAACGAGCAGTACTTC.

The CDR3 DNA reads TGTGCCAGCAGCCTCCGGGACAGGGGGCATGAGGAGACCCAGTACTTC. Protein: CASSLRDRGHEETQYF. J is TRBJ2-5 and V is TRBV7-9, with 12 bases matching TRBD1. This CDR3 has 16 amino acids. The germline CDR1 and CDR2 sequences are SEHNR and FQNEAQ (reference sequence). The J segment lost 5 bases and the V segment lost 5 bases, leaving 9 bases of the junction unmatched.

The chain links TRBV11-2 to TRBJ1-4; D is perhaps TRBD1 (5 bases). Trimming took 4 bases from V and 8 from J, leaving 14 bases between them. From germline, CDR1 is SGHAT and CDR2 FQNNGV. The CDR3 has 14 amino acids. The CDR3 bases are TGTGCCAGCAGCTCGGAGAGGGGCGGGGAAAAACTGTTTTTT. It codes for CASSSERGGEKLFF.

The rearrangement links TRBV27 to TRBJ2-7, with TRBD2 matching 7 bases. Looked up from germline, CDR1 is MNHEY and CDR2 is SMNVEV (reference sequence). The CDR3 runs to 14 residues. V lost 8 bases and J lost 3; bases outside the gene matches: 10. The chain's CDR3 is CASHSGLADYEQYF. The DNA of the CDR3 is TGTGCCAGCCATAGTGGGCTAGCGGACTACGAGCAGTACTTC.

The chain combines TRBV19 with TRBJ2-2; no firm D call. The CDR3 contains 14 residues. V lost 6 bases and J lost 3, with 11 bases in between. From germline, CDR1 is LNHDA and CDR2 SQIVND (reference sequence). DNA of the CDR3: TGTGCCAGTAGACCGGGTCCTTACACCGGGGAGCTGTTTTTT. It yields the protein CASRPGPYTGELFF. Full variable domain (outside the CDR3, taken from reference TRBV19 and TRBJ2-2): DGGITQSPKYLFRKEGQNVTLSCEQNLNHDAMYWYRQDPGQGLRLIYYSQIVNDFQKGDIAEGYSVSREKKESFPLTVTSAQKNPTAFYLCASRPGPYTGELFFGEGSRLTVL.

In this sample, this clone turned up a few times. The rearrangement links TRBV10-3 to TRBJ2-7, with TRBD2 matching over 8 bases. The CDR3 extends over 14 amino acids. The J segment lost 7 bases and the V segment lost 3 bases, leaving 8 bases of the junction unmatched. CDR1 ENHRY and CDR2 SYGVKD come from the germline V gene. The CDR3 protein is CAISDPSGSLEQYF. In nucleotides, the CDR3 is TGTGCCATCAGTGACCCTAGCGGGTCCCTTGAGCAGTACTTC.

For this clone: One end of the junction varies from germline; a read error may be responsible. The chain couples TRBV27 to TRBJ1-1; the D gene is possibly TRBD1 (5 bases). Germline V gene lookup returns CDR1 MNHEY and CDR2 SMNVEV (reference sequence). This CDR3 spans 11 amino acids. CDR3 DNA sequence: TGTGCCAGCAGTCCGTCCCCTAGGGACCCTTTT. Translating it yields CASSPSPRDPF.

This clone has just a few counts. CDR3 protein: CASSQIQGAQGYTF. The CDR3, as DNA: TGTGCCAGCAGCCAAATACAGGGGGCGCAAGGCTACACCTTC. The V and J genes are TRBV14 and TRBJ1-2, with 9 bases identical to TRBD1. The V and J ends lost 2 bases and 8 bases, in that order; junction bases with no gene match: 6. Germline V lookup: CDR1 SGHDN, CDR2 FVKESK. The length of the CDR3 is 14 residues.

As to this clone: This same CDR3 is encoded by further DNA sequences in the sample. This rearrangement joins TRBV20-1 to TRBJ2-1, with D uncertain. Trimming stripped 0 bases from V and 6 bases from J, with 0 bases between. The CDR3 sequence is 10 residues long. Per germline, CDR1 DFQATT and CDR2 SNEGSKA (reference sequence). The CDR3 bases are TGCAGTGCTAGAGACAATGAGCAGTTCTTC. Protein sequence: CSARDNEQFF.

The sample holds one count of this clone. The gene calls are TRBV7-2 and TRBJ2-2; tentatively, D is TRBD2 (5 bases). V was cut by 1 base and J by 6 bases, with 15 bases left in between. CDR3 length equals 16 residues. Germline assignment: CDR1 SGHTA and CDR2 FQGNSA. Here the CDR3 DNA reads TGTGCCAGCAGCTTAGTTCGGCCCGGGAAGTCCGGGGAGCTGTTTTTT. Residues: CASSLVRPGKSGELFF.

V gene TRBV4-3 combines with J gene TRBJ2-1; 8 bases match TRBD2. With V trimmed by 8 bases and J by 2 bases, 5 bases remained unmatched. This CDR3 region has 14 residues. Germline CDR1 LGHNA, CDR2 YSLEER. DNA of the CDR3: TGCGCCAGCGGCTTAGCGGGGACCTACAATGAGCAGTTCTTC. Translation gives CASGLAGTYNEQFF.

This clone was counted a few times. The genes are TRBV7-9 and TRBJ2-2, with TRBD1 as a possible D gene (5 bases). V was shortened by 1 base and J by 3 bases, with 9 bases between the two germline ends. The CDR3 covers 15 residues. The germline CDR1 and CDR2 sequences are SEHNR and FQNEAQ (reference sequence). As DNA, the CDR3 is TGTGCCAGCAGCTTAGATGACAGTTACACCGGGGAGCTGTTTTTT. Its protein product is CASSLDDSYTGELFF.

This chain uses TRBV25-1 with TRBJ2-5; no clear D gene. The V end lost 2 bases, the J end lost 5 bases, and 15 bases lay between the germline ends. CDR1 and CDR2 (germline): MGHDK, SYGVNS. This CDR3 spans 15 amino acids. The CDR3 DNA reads TGTGCCAGCAGTGAAACCGCTAATATCCGGGAGACCCAGTACTTC. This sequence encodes CASSETANIRETQYF. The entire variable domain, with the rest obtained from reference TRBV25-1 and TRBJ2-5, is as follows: EADIYQTPRYLVIGTGKKITLECSQTMGHDKMYWYQQDPGMELHLIHYSYGVNSTEKGDLSSESTVSRIRTEHFPLTLESARPSHTSQYLCASSETANIRETQYFGPGTRLLVL.

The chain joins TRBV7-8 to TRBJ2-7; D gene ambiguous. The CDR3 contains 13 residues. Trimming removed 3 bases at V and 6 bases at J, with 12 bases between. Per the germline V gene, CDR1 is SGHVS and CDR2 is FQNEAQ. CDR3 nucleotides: TGTGCCAGCAGCTTTCTCCGGCCAACCGAGCAGTACTTC. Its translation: CASSFLRPTEQYF.